This TCR beta chain was sequenced during a study of tumor-infiltrating lymphocytes in primary liver carcinoma. Co-extraction of RNA and DNA was performed on about 19-33 mg of unsorted bulk tissue. Patients had primary liver carcinoma treated by surgical resection. From 500 to 600 ng of total RNA, TCR beta-specific cDNA was reverse-transcribed using a constant-region primer. Libraries for TCR beta were built through three nested multiplex PCR rounds, which together made up a slightly modified ARM-PCR procedure. It was with TRBV1-TRBV30 forward primers and a C-beta reverse primer that the first two PCR rounds were run, at roughly 10 cycles each. TCRdb fed the multiplex PCR reads into MiXCR, producing one record per CDR3 protein. The sample has approximately 110,000 distinct CDR3 sequences, around 83% seen once. As concerns this clonotype: Its antigen is still unknown. Given the absence of the conserved phenylalanine or tryptophan at the CDR3 end, a read error is likely.

Study-wide points: Among top clones, only about 8-24% appeared in all five tumor regions. Tumor top-250-clone fractions significantly exceeded those of blood (p = 0.039).

This CDR3 region has 13 residues. Germline CDR1 reads MNHEY; CDR2 reads SVGEGT. The chain recombines TRBV6-2 or TRBV6-3 with TRBJ2-7; D is ambiguous. Sequences were obtained from liver tumor tissue from sampling region 3. The subset denotes: tumor region T3, left-lateral pole. This TCR was sampled from a man in his forties with primary liver carcinoma and hepatitis B virus infection. The CDR3 spells CASSYELPYGQYL. Written as DNA, the CDR3 is TGTGCCAGCAGTTACGAGTTACCCTACGGGCAGTACTTA.